This TCR beta chain was retrieved from a study of shared clonotypes between healthy human individuals. Study-level background: CD4 naive and CD4 memory each took three plates per donor, while CD8 naive took two and CD8 memory one.

Positively selected for CCR7, the CD45RO-negative cells used as naive CD8 cells excluded terminally differentiated effector memory CD45RA+ cells. The V and J ends lost 7 bases and 3 bases, in that order; junction bases with no gene match: 8. Germline V gene lookup returns CDR1 SQVTM and CDR2 ANQGSEA. The CDR3 loop spans 13 amino acids. Clones were read by immunoSEQ multiplex PCR, and TCRdb kept only the in-frame ones, dropping some. This sample yields some 2,000,000 clones, of which about 95% are seen a single time; 0.9% to 1.4% belongs to the top ten. The source of this sequence is a young man in good health. J is TRBJ2-7 and V is TRBV29-1, with 8 bases aligning to TRBD1. Sequencing was done on a sample of naive CD8+ T cells sorted from blood. CDR3 DNA sequence: TGCAGCGCTACGACAGGGGCTAACTACGAGCAGTACTTC. Protein sequence: CSATTGANYEQYF.